The T cell receptor (beta chain) under discussion was sequenced for a study of T cell responses to AZD1222 COVID-19 vaccine. Across the whole study: Recipients boosted at about 4 weeks or about 12 weeks are pooled. Overall study results and limits: There were vaccine-associated CD4 TCRs across spike, dominant at 160-218 and 743-854. Every sample of the repertoires postdated the peak T cell response. Of the AZD1222 recipients, only 5 to 7 were seropositive at baseline.

The CDR3 loop spans 14 amino acids. CDR1 and CDR2 (germline): LNHDA, SQIVND (reference sequence). The V end was cut by 6 bases, the J end by 5 bases, with 14 bases between. Profiling relied on immunoSEQ multiplex PCR, and the TCRdb table lists in-frame clones only, not all of them. The sample lists 55,000 to 70,000 clones; more than 70% were seen once. In the case of this clone: As yet, its antigen is unknown.

The source is an adult in good health. The chain combines TRBV19 with TRBJ1-5, with D possibly matching TRBD1 (6 bases). The sequenced sample was peripheral blood, obtained on day 0 of AZD1222 vaccination. CDR3 protein: CASRGGHLDQPQHF. The CDR3 bases are TGTGCCAGTAGGGGGGGCCACTTAGATCAGCCCCAGCATTTT.